Presented here are 22 T cell receptor beta chains from one specimen sequenced in a study of glioma-infiltrating T cells after dendritic cell vaccination. The table came from immunoSEQ multiplex PCR; TCRdb's copy has only in-frame clones and leaves some out. Seen here are roughly 87,000 clones, under 85% observed once, and the top ten hold around 6.5%. The time point was: after dendritic cell vaccination, including at tumor progression/relapse. Here the sequenced sample was blood, taken after dendritic cell vaccination. Receptor source: a human donor with glioblastoma.

CDR3 coding DNA: TGTGCCAGCAGCATCAGGGTGAACACTGAAGCTTTCTTT. This encodes CASSIRVNTEAFF. The rearrangement links TRBV9 to TRBJ1-1, with TRBD1 as a possible D gene (5 bases). Germline V gives CDR1 SGDLS, CDR2 YYNGEE. The length of the CDR3 is 13 residues. V lost 4 bases and J lost 0, with 7 bases in between.

About this clone: The junction differs from germline at one of its ends, possibly a read error. The CDR3, as DNA: TGTGCCAGTACTATATGGACAGGGGACATGAACACTGAAGCTTTCTTT. This sequence encodes CASTIWTGDMNTEAFF. The rearrangement links TRBV19 to TRBJ1-1, with TRBD1 matching 9 bases. In germline, CDR1 is LNHDA, CDR2 SQIVND (reference sequence). The CDR3 loop spans 16 amino acids.

This sequence joins TRBV13 and TRBJ1-2, with a possible D match to TRBD1 (5 bases). The V end lost 4 bases, the J end lost 3 bases, and 18 bases lay between the germline ends. The CDR3 has 16 residues. Germline V gene lookup returns CDR1 PRHDT and CDR2 FYEKMQ (reference sequence). The CDR3 reads CASSYRDAGRYYGYTF. CDR3 sequence (DNA): TGTGCCAGCAGCTACCGGGACGCCGGGAGGTACTATGGCTACACCTTC.

The chain is built from TRBV6-1 and TRBJ1-6; the match to TRBD1 covers 7 bases. The V and J ends lost 2 bases and 3 bases, in that order; junction bases with no gene match: 10. CDR3 length equals 18 residues. Germline assignment: CDR1 MNHNS and CDR2 SASEGT. The CDR3 nucleotides are TGTGCCAGCAGTGAAATTCTGACAGGGAATAGCTATAATTCACCCCTCCACTTT. It specifies CASSEILTGNSYNSPLHF.

This rearrangement joins TRBV6-1 to TRBJ1-3; 8 bases fit TRBD1. J lost 6 bases, V lost 6 bases, and 7 bases had no gene match. The V gene's germline CDR1 is MNHNS and CDR2 SASEGT. The CDR3 is 14 residues long. CDR3 nucleotide sequence: TGTGCCAGCAGCCGACAGGGGATGGAAAACACCATATATTTT. Its protein product is CASSRQGMENTIYF.

This clone was seen more than once but under ten times. The chain employs TRBV7-9 and TRBJ2-3; TRBD2 might be the D (6 bases). Trimming stripped 6 bases from V and 0 bases from J, with 13 bases between. Germline V gene sequence: CDR1 SEHNR, CDR2 FQNEAQ (reference sequence). This CDR3 contains 15 residues. DNA of the CDR3: TGTGCCAGCAGTCCCGGGAGTTTTAGCACAGATACGCAGTATTTT. Translation gives CASSPGSFSTDTQYF.

The V call is TRBV7-3, the J call TRBJ2-1; D not certain. Trimming removed 5 bases from V and 9 bases from J, with 14 bases in between. CDR1 is SGHTA, CDR2 FQGTGA, per germline. The CDR3 has 13 amino acids. The CDR3: CASSLSFLGEQFF. The CDR3, as DNA: TGTGCCAGCAGCCTTAGCTTCCTGGGTGAGCAGTTCTTC.

The chain employs TRBV18 and TRBJ2-7; D is uncertain. The CDR3 covers 14 residues. Germline CDR1 reads KGHSH; CDR2 reads LQKENI. V was trimmed by 0 bases and J by 3 bases, leaving 9 bases between them. The CDR3 here is CASSPPLNYYEQYF. For the CDR3, the DNA is TGTGCCAGCTCACCACCTTTAAACTACTACGAGCAGTACTTC.

The rearrangement joins TRBV5-1 to TRBJ2-7; maybe TRBD1 (7 bases). From germline, CDR1 is SGHRS and CDR2 YFSETQ. The CDR3 sequence is 15 residues long. Trimming shortened V by 2 bases and J by 7 bases, and 19 bases separated the two germline ends. CDR3 nucleotide sequence: TGCGCCAGCAGCTTTCAGGGGGGCCGTTCGAGTGAGCAGTACTTC. It yields the protein CASSFQGGRSSEQYF.

The chain joins TRBV7-9 to TRBJ2-7; tentatively, D is TRBD1 (6 bases). Trimming shortened V by 6 bases and J by 0 bases, and 15 bases separated the two germline ends. Germline loops: CDR1 SEHNR, CDR2 FQNEAQ (reference sequence). The CDR3 is 15 amino acids. The CDR3 DNA sequence: TGTGCCAGCAGTCTAGCAGGGGCGTCCTCCTACGAGCAGTACTTC. Amino acids: CASSLAGASSYEQYF.

The V call is TRBV5-1, the J call TRBJ2-7, with D uncertain. This CDR3 comprises 13 residues. From germline, CDR1 is SGHRS and CDR2 YFSETQ. The ends were cut back, 1 base at V and 3 bases at J, with 8 bases in the middle. CDR3 sequence (DNA): TGCGCCAGCAGCTTGACAGCAGACTACGAGCAGTACTTC. Residues: CASSLTADYEQYF.

V is TRBV7-2 and J is TRBJ2-3; a possible D gene is TRBD2 (5 bases). The germline gives CDR1 SGHTA, CDR2 FQGNSA. V dropped 10 bases and J dropped 1 base, with 12 bases sitting between them. The CDR3 runs 13 residues. The CDR3 bases are TGTGCCAACGGACTCCCGGGCACAGATACGCAGTATTTT. It codes for CANGLPGTDTQYF.

This clone has just one count. The rearrangement joins TRBV5-6 to TRBJ1-2, with 8 bases lining up with TRBD1. With V trimmed by 5 bases and J by 6 bases, 9 bases remained unmatched. The CDR3 loop spans 14 amino acids. CDR1 SGHDT and CDR2 YYEEEE come from the germline V gene. CDR3 nucleotides: TGTGCCAGCAGTTCGACAGGGGAGTCACATGGCTACACCTTC. It is translated as CASSSTGESHGYTF.

The CDR3 here is CASSYRVDNSPLHF. CDR3 sequence (DNA): TGTGCCAGCAGTTACAGAGTCGATAATTCACCCCTCCACTTT. The V and J genes are TRBV6-5 and TRBJ1-6; D is ambiguous. Trimming removed 2 bases at V and 5 bases at J, with 7 bases between. CDR3 length equals 14 residues. Looked up from germline, CDR1 is MNHEY and CDR2 is SVGAGI.

CDR3 bases: TGCGCCAGCAGCTTGGGGGCGGGGGACCTGAGCACAGATACGCAGTATTTT. Protein: CASSLGAGDLSTDTQYF. This chain uses TRBV5-1 with TRBJ2-3, with 7 bases that match TRBD2. The CDR3 runs 17 residues. The V and J ends lost 0 bases and 0 bases, in that order; junction bases with no gene match: 7. The germline V gene encodes CDR1 SGHRS and CDR2 YFSETQ.

Regarding this clone: The conserved phenylalanine or tryptophan normally closing the CDR3 is absent here, so this likely arose from a read error. The chain employs TRBV6-1 and TRBJ1-2, with a possible D match to TRBD1 (6 bases). In germline, CDR1 is MNHNS, CDR2 SASEGT. V lost 1 base and J 3 bases, leaving 9 bases between the germline ends. The length of the CDR3 is 14 residues. The CDR3 loop reads CASSEGQGHYGYTL. The CDR3 bases are TGTGCCAGCAGTGAAGGCCAGGGGCACTATGGCTACACCCTC.

The V and J genes are TRBV4-2 and TRBJ1-6, with 8 bases identical to TRBD1. The CDR3 spans 16 residues. The V gene's germline CDR1 is LGHNA and CDR2 YNFKEQ. The ends lost 1 base at V and 7 bases at J; junction bases unmatched: 6. This chain's CDR3 is CASSQGTGIVNSPLHF. CDR3 nucleotide sequence: TGTGCCAGCAGCCAAGGGACAGGGATAGTGAATTCACCCCTCCACTTT.

The rearrangement joins TRBV2 to TRBJ2-5, with D perhaps TRBD2 (5 bases). This CDR3 comprises 14 residues. Germline lookup yields CDR1 SNHLY and CDR2 FYNNEI. V was pared by 2 bases and J by 0 bases, with 7 bases between. CDR3 DNA: TGTGCCAGCAGTGAAAGGAGGAACCAAGAGACCCAGTACTTC. Translated: CASSERRNQETQYF.

The gene calls are TRBV27 and TRBJ1-1; D ambiguous. The germline V gene has CDR1 MNHEY and CDR2 SMNVEV (reference sequence). The CDR3 contains 14 residues. V gave up 4 bases and J gave up 0 bases, with 9 bases separating them. CDR3 DNA sequence: TGTGCCAGCAGTTCACTATCCTTGAACACTGAAGCTTTCTTT. It yields the protein CASSSLSLNTEAFF.

This chain links TRBV2 with TRBJ1-4; 8 nucleotides align to TRBD1. CDR1 SNHLY and CDR2 FYNNEI come from the germline V gene. Germline trimming cut 6 bases from V and 4 bases from J; bases unmatched to any gene: 7. The CDR3 length is 15 residues. CDR3 sequence (DNA): TGTGCCAGCAGAGGACAGGGAATCAGTAATGAAAAACTGTTTTTT. Encoded protein: CASRGQGISNEKLFF.

J is TRBJ2-3 and V is TRBV5-1, with D possibly TRBD2 on 6 matching bases. V dropped 5 bases and J dropped 2 bases, with 15 bases sitting between them. Germline V CDR1 and CDR2: SGHRS, YFSETQ. This CDR3 region has 15 residues. In DNA form, the CDR3 reads TGCGCCAGCAGTTCCCCGGAGGGTGCCACAGATACGCAGTATTTT. Translated: CASSSPEGATDTQYF.

The chain has TRBV6-5 and TRBJ2-3; D unresolved. The CDR3 covers 12 residues. CDR1 and CDR2 (germline): MNHEY, SVGAGI. The V gene lost 4 bases and the J gene lost 8 bases, with 10 bases spanning the gap. The DNA for the CDR3 is TGTGCCAGCAGTTCTACCTTTACTACGCAGTATTTT. Its protein product is CASSSTFTTQYF.